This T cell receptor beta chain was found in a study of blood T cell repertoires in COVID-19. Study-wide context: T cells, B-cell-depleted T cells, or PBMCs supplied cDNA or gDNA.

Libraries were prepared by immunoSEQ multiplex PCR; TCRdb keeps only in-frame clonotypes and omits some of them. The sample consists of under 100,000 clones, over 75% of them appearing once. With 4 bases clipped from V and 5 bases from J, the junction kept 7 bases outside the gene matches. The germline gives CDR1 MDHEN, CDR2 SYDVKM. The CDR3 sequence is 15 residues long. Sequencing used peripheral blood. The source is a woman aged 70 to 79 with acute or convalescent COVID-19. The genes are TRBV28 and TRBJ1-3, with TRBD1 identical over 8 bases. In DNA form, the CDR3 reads TGTGCCAGCAGTTACAGGGGGGAGGAAAGAAACACCATATATTTT. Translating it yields CASSYRGEERNTIYF.